Below, one T cell receptor beta chain is given with its context. Its specificity is unknown. This sample stems from a study of human T cells and chemical hapten exposure. Study-wide context: Per-sample TCR yields varied mainly from small pooled library volume differences. Study-wide results and limits: Unchanged with DPC sensitization were TCRs above 1 in 1000 frequency.

Extraction yielded total RNA from whole blood (unfractionated). V shed 5 bases and J shed 7 bases, with 24 bases lying between them. CDR3 length: 17 amino acids. Germline V gene lookup returns CDR1 ENHRY and CDR2 SYGVKD. Single cDNA molecules in the library carried unique molecular identifiers attached during preparation. In the original workflow: The median was around 91,000 TCRs per sample, ranging roughly 23,224 to 750,000. TCRdb recomputed calls from the 5' RACE reads with MiXCR, one row per CDR3 protein. TCRdb, rather than the study authors, made the V and J calls. The sample comprises approximately 140,000 distinct CDR3 sequences, around 4% of which are singletons, and roughly 1.4% rests with the top ten.

This rearrangement joins TRBV10-3 to TRBJ2-1; the D call may be TRBD1 or TRBD2 (6 bases each). This receptor was identified in a female donor in good health. The CDR3 bases are TGTGCCATCAGTCCCCTCCCTCTAGGGGGGCCGGCGAATGAGCAGTTCTTC. This encodes CAISPLPLGGPANEQFF.